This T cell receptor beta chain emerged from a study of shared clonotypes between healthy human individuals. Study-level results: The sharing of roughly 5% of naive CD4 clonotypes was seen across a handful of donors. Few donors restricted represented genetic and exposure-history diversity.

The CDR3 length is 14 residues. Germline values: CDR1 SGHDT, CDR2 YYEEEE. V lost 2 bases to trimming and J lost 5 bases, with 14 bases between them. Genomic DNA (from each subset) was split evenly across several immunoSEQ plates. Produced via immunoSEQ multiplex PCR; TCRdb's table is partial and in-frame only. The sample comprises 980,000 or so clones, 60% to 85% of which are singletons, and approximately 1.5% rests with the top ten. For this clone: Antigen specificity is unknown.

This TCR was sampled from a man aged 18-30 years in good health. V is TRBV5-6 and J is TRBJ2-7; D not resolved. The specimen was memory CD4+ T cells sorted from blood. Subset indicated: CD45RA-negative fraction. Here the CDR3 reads CASSFWNRADEQYF. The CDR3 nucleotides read TGTGCCAGCAGCTTTTGGAATCGGGCAGACGAGCAGTACTTC.